A selection of T cell receptor beta chains follows, all from one sample in a study of beta chain features in type 1 diabetes. Some clones are missing from TCRdb's copy, which holds only in-frame ones; the method was immunoSEQ multiplex PCR. This sample has under 500,000 clones, with 30% found just once. The sequenced sample consisted of naive CD4+ T cells from blood. Receptors originate from a man between 18 and 35 years old in good health. Each CDR3 is given with its conserved first and last residue. The order of the fields is D gene, J gene, clone size, V gene, CDR3 DNA, CDR3 protein. D genes are given only for firm matches. Not every row has a clone size; where given, it reads once, few, many or a size class.

d_gene: TRBD2; j_gene: TRBJ2-1; abundance: few; v_gene: TRBV7-8; CDR3nt: TGTGCCAGCAGCTTACGTCGACTAGCCGACGATGAGCAGTTCTTC; CDR3aa: CASSLRRLADDEQFF
d_gene: TRBD2; j_gene: TRBJ2-7; abundance: NA; v_gene: TRBV10-3; CDR3nt: TGTGCCATCAGTTCCAGCGGGAGAGGTGGCGAGCAGTACTTC; CDR3aa: CAISSSGRGGEQYF
d_gene: NA; j_gene: TRBJ2-3; abundance: NA; v_gene: TRBV7-6; CDR3nt: TGTGCCAGCAGCTCGGCCGCGGGGAAACCGGCCTATACGCAGTATTTT; CDR3aa: CASSSAAGKPAYTQYF
d_gene: TRBD2; j_gene: TRBJ2-1; abundance: few; v_gene: TRBV5-1; CDR3nt: TGCGCCAGCAGCCCCACTAGCGCCAGCTACAATGAGCAGTTCTTC; CDR3aa: CASSPTSASYNEQFF
d_gene: NA; j_gene: TRBJ2-1; abundance: few; v_gene: TRBV5-1; CDR3nt: TGCGCCAGCAGCTTGCCGAGGGCCGGGTACAATGAGCAGTTCTTC; CDR3aa: CASSLPRAGYNEQFF
d_gene: NA; j_gene: TRBJ2-7; abundance: NA; v_gene: TRBV7-9; CDR3nt: TGTGCCAGCAGCTTAGCTCGGCGGCAGTACTTC; CDR3aa: CASSLARRQYF
d_gene: NA; j_gene: TRBJ2-5; abundance: NA; v_gene: TRBV7-8; CDR3nt: TGTGCCAGCAGCTTATGGACAGACCAAGAGACCCAGTACTTC; CDR3aa: CASSLWTDQETQYF
d_gene: TRBD2; j_gene: TRBJ2-5; abundance: few; v_gene: TRBV28; CDR3nt: TGTGCCAGCAGTTTTTGGCGGGAGGGCCGGGCAGAGACCCAGTACTTC; CDR3aa: CASSFWREGRAETQYF
d_gene: TRBD2; j_gene: TRBJ2-1; abundance: few; v_gene: TRBV7-8; CDR3nt: TGTGCCAGCAGCTTAGCGGGGACTAGCGGATACAATGAGCAGTTCTTC; CDR3aa: CASSLAGTSGYNEQFF
d_gene: NA; j_gene: TRBJ2-3; abundance: once; v_gene: TRBV5-4; CDR3nt: TGTGCCAGCAGCTTGGGTCTGGACACCCTGACCGATACGCAGTATTTT; CDR3aa: CASSLGLDTLTDTQYF
d_gene: NA; j_gene: TRBJ1-1; abundance: NA; v_gene: TRBV9; CDR3nt: TGTGCCAGCAGCTCACGGACGAACACTGAAGCTTTCTTT; CDR3aa: CASSSRTNTEAFF
d_gene: NA; j_gene: TRBJ2-7; abundance: few; v_gene: TRBV29-1; CDR3nt: TGCAGCGTTGGTGAGTCAGGCTACGAGCAGTACTTC; CDR3aa: CSVGESGYEQYF
d_gene: TRBD2; j_gene: TRBJ2-3; abundance: NA; v_gene: TRBV7-3; CDR3nt: TGTGCCAGCAGCTTCAGCGGGAGGGACACAGATACGCAGTATTTT; CDR3aa: CASSFSGRDTDTQYF
d_gene: NA; j_gene: TRBJ2-3; abundance: once; v_gene: TRBV4-3; CDR3nt: TGCGCCAGCAGCCCCTCACAGTCCACAGATACGCAGTATTTT; CDR3aa: CASSPSQSTDTQYF
d_gene: TRBD2; j_gene: TRBJ2-1; abundance: NA; v_gene: TRBV6-6; CDR3nt: TGTGCCAGCTGGGCTAGCGGGAGGAACAATGAGCAGTTCTTC; CDR3aa: CASWASGRNNEQFF
d_gene: NA; j_gene: TRBJ2-3; abundance: NA; v_gene: TRBV30; CDR3nt: TGTGCCTGGAGTGTACGGGCCCGAAGCACAGATACGCAGTATTTT; CDR3aa: CAWSVRARSTDTQYF
d_gene: NA; j_gene: TRBJ1-2; abundance: NA; v_gene: TRBV5-6; CDR3nt: TGTGCCAGCAGCCCCCTAAGGGAGGGCTATGGCTACACCTTC; CDR3aa: CASSPLREGYGYTF
d_gene: TRBD1; j_gene: TRBJ1-1; abundance: NA; v_gene: TRBV27; CDR3nt: TGTGCCAGCAGTCCCCGAGGGGGCGGGAGCACTGAAGCTTTCTTT; CDR3aa: CASSPRGGGSTEAFF
d_gene: NA; j_gene: TRBJ1-1; abundance: NA; v_gene: TRBV7-2; CDR3nt: TGTGCCAGCAGCTTATGGGAAACTGAAGCTTTCTTT; CDR3aa: CASSLWETEAFF
d_gene: NA; j_gene: TRBJ1-5; abundance: few; v_gene: TRBV2; CDR3nt: TGTGCCAGCAGCCCAAAAGCGGGGCTCAGCAATCAGCCCCAGCATTTT; CDR3aa: CASSPKAGLSNQPQHF
d_gene: NA; j_gene: TRBJ2-5; abundance: once; v_gene: TRBV5-1; CDR3nt: TGCGCCAGCAGTCCTGACAGCAAGGGAGCGTACTTC; CDR3aa: CASSPDSKGAYF
d_gene: TRBD1; j_gene: TRBJ1-1; abundance: NA; v_gene: TRBV9; CDR3nt: TGTGCCAGCACCGTTTCGACAGGGATGAACACTGAAGCTTTCTTT; CDR3aa: CASTVSTGMNTEAFF
d_gene: NA; j_gene: TRBJ2-5; abundance: NA; v_gene: TRBV7-2; CDR3nt: TGTGCCAGCAGCCAACAAGAGACCCAGTACTTC; CDR3aa: CASSQQETQYF
d_gene: TRBD2; j_gene: TRBJ2-1; abundance: few; v_gene: TRBV14; CDR3nt: TGTGCCAGCAGCCAAGACTGGGGACTAGCCGATTATCAGTTCTTC; CDR3aa: CASSQDWGLADYQFF
d_gene: NA; j_gene: TRBJ2-7; abundance: NA; v_gene: TRBV5-4; CDR3nt: TGTGCCAGCAGCTATAGGGCCTTCTACGAGCAGTACTTC; CDR3aa: CASSYRAFYEQYF
d_gene: NA; j_gene: TRBJ1-5; abundance: NA; v_gene: TRBV20-1; CDR3nt: TGCAGTGCTAGTGTGGCTCAGCCCCAGCATTTT; CDR3aa: CSASVAQPQHF
d_gene: NA; j_gene: TRBJ2-5; abundance: NA; v_gene: TRBV2; CDR3nt: TGTGCCAGCAGTCTAGTGGGCGGACAAGAGACCCAGTACTTC; CDR3aa: CASSLVGGQETQYF
d_gene: NA; j_gene: TRBJ2-1; abundance: few; v_gene: TRBV6-4; CDR3nt: TGTGCCAGCAGTGAAGAAGGAAATGAGCAGTTCTTC; CDR3aa: CASSEEGNEQFF
d_gene: TRBD2; j_gene: TRBJ2-4; abundance: few; v_gene: TRBV2; CDR3nt: TGTGCCACCTCCCGAGTGGGACTAGCGGCCCTAGCCAAAAACATTCAGTACTTC; CDR3aa: CATSRVGLAALAKNIQYF
d_gene: NA; j_gene: TRBJ2-7; abundance: few; v_gene: TRBV6-6; CDR3nt: TGTGCCAGCAGTTACTCGGTCTGGGGGAGCTACGAGCAGTACTTC; CDR3aa: CASSYSVWGSYEQYF
d_gene: TRBD1; j_gene: TRBJ2-7; abundance: few; v_gene: TRBV5-1; CDR3nt: TGCGCCAGCAGCTTGGGGACAGGACGCTACGAGCAGTACTTC; CDR3aa: CASSLGTGRYEQYF
d_gene: NA; j_gene: TRBJ2-4; abundance: NA; v_gene: TRBV27; CDR3nt: TGTGCCAGCAGTTTATCGGTGGGCAGCAAAAACATTCAGTACTTC; CDR3aa: CASSLSVGSKNIQYF
d_gene: NA; j_gene: TRBJ2-1; abundance: NA; v_gene: TRBV30; CDR3nt: TGTGCCTGGACCCCCGGGGTCGGCGATGAGCAGTTCTTC; CDR3aa: CAWTPGVGDEQFF
d_gene: NA; j_gene: TRBJ2-7; abundance: NA; v_gene: TRBV27; CDR3nt: TGTGCCAGCAGTTCCGCAGGTTCCAACGAGCAGTACTTC; CDR3aa: CASSSAGSNEQYF
d_gene: TRBD2; j_gene: TRBJ2-7; abundance: few; v_gene: TRBV28; CDR3nt: TGTGCCAGCAGACAAAGACTAGCGGGTAGCTCCTACGAGCAGTACTTC; CDR3aa: CASRQRLAGSSYEQYF
d_gene: NA; j_gene: TRBJ2-3; abundance: NA; v_gene: TRBV11-2; CDR3nt: TGTGCCAGCAGCTTTTTATCAGGGGGGCCTAGCACAGATACGCAGTATTTT; CDR3aa: CASSFLSGGPSTDTQYF
d_gene: NA; j_gene: TRBJ2-1; abundance: NA; v_gene: TRBV11-2; CDR3nt: TGTGCCAGCAGCTCCTATTCGGCGGAGAATGAGCAGTTCTTC; CDR3aa: CASSSYSAENEQFF
d_gene: TRBD2; j_gene: TRBJ2-1; abundance: NA; v_gene: TRBV5-4; CDR3nt: TGTGCCAGCAGCTCCGGGACTAGCGGGAGAGGATTGGGCAATGAGCAGTTCTTC; CDR3aa: CASSSGTSGRGLGNEQFF
d_gene: NA; j_gene: TRBJ2-3; abundance: few; v_gene: TRBV20-1; CDR3nt: TGCAGTGCCTCAACAGATACGCAGTATTTT; CDR3aa: CSASTDTQYF
d_gene: TRBD1; j_gene: TRBJ2-1; abundance: NA; v_gene: TRBV6-5; CDR3nt: TGTGCCAGCAGTCGATGGACAGGGTCGAATAATGAGCAGTTCTTC; CDR3aa: CASSRWTGSNNEQFF
d_gene: NA; j_gene: TRBJ2-3; abundance: few; v_gene: TRBV7-2; CDR3nt: TGTGCCAGCAGCGGAACTGGACTGACGGGAGATACGCAGTATTTT; CDR3aa: CASSGTGLTGDTQYF
d_gene: TRBD1; j_gene: TRBJ2-1; abundance: NA; v_gene: TRBV6-5; CDR3nt: TGTGCCAGCAGCCCAACATGGGGACAGGGGACTGAGCAGTTCTTC; CDR3aa: CASSPTWGQGTEQFF
d_gene: NA; j_gene: TRBJ2-2; abundance: NA; v_gene: TRBV29-1; CDR3nt: TGCAGCGTTGTAGTGACCGGGGAGCTGTTTTTT; CDR3aa: CSVVVTGELFF
d_gene: NA; j_gene: TRBJ2-3; abundance: NA; v_gene: TRBV29-1; CDR3nt: TGCAGCGTTGACTTGATCCGCACAGATACGCAGTATTTT; CDR3aa: CSVDLIRTDTQYF
d_gene: NA; j_gene: TRBJ1-1; abundance: NA; v_gene: TRBV29-1; CDR3nt: TGCAGCGTGCCCAGAAACACTGAAGCTTTCTTT; CDR3aa: CSVPRNTEAFF
d_gene: TRBD1; j_gene: TRBJ1-2; abundance: NA; v_gene: TRBV29-1; CDR3nt: TGCAGCGTTGGACAGGGGGGGAGCGGCTATGGCTACACCTTC; CDR3aa: CSVGQGGSGYGYTF
d_gene: NA; j_gene: TRBJ2-3; abundance: few; v_gene: TRBV7-7; CDR3nt: TGTGCCAGCAGCTTAGTTGGGCGGGGAGATACGCAGTATTTT; CDR3aa: CASSLVGRGDTQYF
d_gene: NA; j_gene: TRBJ2-7; abundance: few; v_gene: TRBV7-2; CDR3nt: TGTGCCAGCAGCTTAGTAGCTGCCCCCGGGTACGAGCAGTACTTC; CDR3aa: CASSLVAAPGYEQYF